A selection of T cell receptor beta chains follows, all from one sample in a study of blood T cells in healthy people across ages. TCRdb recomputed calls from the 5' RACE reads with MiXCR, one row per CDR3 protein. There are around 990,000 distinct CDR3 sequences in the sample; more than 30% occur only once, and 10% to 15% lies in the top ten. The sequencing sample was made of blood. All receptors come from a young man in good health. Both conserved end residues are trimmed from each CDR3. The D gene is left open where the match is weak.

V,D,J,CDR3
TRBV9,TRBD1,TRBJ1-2,ASSGQGLYGYT
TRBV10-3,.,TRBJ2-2,AISGEATGELF
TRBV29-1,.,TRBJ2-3,SVVHTDTQY
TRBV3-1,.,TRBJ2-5,ASSQDITRVWETQY
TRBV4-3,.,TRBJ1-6,ASSPGGAGNSPLH
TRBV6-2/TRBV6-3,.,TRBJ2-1,ASGTTYNEQF
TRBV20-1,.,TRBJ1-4,SARRTANEKLF
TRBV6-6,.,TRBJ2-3,ASSRLDTQY
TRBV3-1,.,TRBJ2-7,ASEGLAYEQY
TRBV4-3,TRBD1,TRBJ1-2,ASSQDRGGRGYT
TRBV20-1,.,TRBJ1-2,SARASGGNYGHT
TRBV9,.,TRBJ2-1,ASSANSDYSYNEQF
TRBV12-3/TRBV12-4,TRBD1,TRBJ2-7,ASSSWDRGPYEQY
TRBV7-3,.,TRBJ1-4,ASSIREKLF
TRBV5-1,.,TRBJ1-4,ASALGGSSEKLF
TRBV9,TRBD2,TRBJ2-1,ASSVDGLAGAQQF
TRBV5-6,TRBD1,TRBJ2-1,ASYRGTRSDEQF
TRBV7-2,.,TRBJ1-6,ASSLCPRVNSPLH
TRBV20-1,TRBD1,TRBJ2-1,SGQGAENEQF
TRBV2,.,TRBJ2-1,ASSRDPQETQF
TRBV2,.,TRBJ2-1,ASRASLRRPYNEQF
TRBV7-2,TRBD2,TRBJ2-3,ASSLIPSSGGTDTQY
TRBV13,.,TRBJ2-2,ASSRTDWNTGELF
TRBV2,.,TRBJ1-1,ASSEAPPGRGNTEAF
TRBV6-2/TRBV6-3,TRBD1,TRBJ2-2,ASSLPGQGFNTGELF
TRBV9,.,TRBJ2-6,ASSVSGVESSGANVLT
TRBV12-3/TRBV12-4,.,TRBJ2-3,ASRSPGLIGDTQY
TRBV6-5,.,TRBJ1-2,ASSYFPLSGSYGYT
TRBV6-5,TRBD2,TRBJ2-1,ASSSTPGLAWNEQF
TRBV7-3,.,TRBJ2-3,ASSLSGQNTQY
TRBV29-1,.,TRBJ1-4,SVARGEKLF
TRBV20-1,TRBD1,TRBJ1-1,SARTGNPNTEAF
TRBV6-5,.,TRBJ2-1,ASQFDTSSYNEQF
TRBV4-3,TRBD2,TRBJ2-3,ASSQVRGTTISTDTQY
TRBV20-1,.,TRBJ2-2,SAREGGASTGELF
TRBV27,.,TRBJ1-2,ASSSRVAPPHYGYI